This record looks at one T cell receptor beta chain sequence and its context. There are 13 residues in the CDR3. V was trimmed by 6 bases and J by 4 bases, leaving 13 bases between them. From germline, CDR1 is KGHSH and CDR2 LQKENI. Original processing notes: How many nucleated cells were present was estimated from reference gene primer amplification. Repertoires were generated with immunoSEQ multiplex PCR, while TCRdb's copy carries only in-frame clones and drops some. V and J calls plus clone size are reproduced from that table; the DNA served to infer D and trimming. The sample contains about 330,000 clones, around 86% of which appear only once. This sample is part of a study of blood T cell repertoires in COVID-19. Across the study: Some COVID-19 samples were acute and others convalescent; all came from the United States, Italy and Spain. PBMCs, B-cell-depleted T cells, or T cells provided the cDNA or gDNA that made up the material.

This receptor was obtained from a woman aged 45-59 years with acute or convalescent COVID-19. The sample comprised peripheral blood. The J gene is TRBJ2-7, the V gene TRBV18; D is ambiguous. The CDR3 protein is CASSPTLLYEQYF. The CDR3 DNA sequence: TGTGCCAGCTCCCCCACCCTCCTATACGAGCAGTACTTC.